The rows below give T cell receptor beta chains drawn from one sample of a study of cytomegalovirus exposure and HLA in healthy donors. The assay was immunoSEQ multiplex PCR, and TCRdb's table has in-frame clones only and misses some. This sample carries tens of thousands of clones, more than 55% of them seen once, and the ten largest clones take around a fifth. Sequencing input: PBMCs. Receptors originate from a woman in her 50s in good health and CMV-seropositive. Both conserved end residues are part of each CDR3. A D gene is named only where the DNA matches it firmly.

>.|TRBJ1-1|TRBV18
CASSPTVLGENTEAFF
>.|TRBJ2-2|TRBV27
CASSPRQDPYTGELFF
>TRBD2|TRBJ2-3|TRBV29-1
CSVAGLAADTQYF
>.|TRBJ2-3|TRBV27
CASSPTGTPTQYF
>TRBD1|TRBJ2-2|TRBV5-4
CASGQVTANTGELFF
>.|TRBJ2-7|TRBV4-3
CASSQDALTGSDEQYF
>.|TRBJ2-3|TRBV30
CAWSGQDAWTSTDTQYF
>.|TRBJ1-2|TRBV5-1
CASSPAMGQGYTF
>TRBD1|TRBJ1-1|TRBV6-1
CASEPGQGRNTEAFF
>TRBD2|TRBJ2-3|TRBV14
CASSGTSGGVQYF
>TRBD2|TRBJ2-2|TRBV10-3
CATSTSGGRGTGELFF
>TRBD1|TRBJ2-7|TRBV7-9
CSSSSTGFEQYF
>TRBD2|TRBJ2-5|TRBV13
CASSLTSGGQETQYF
>.|TRBJ1-2|TRBV6-1
CASSELGEGNYGYTF
>TRBD1|TRBJ2-2|TRBV7-3
CASSPDRGPGELFF